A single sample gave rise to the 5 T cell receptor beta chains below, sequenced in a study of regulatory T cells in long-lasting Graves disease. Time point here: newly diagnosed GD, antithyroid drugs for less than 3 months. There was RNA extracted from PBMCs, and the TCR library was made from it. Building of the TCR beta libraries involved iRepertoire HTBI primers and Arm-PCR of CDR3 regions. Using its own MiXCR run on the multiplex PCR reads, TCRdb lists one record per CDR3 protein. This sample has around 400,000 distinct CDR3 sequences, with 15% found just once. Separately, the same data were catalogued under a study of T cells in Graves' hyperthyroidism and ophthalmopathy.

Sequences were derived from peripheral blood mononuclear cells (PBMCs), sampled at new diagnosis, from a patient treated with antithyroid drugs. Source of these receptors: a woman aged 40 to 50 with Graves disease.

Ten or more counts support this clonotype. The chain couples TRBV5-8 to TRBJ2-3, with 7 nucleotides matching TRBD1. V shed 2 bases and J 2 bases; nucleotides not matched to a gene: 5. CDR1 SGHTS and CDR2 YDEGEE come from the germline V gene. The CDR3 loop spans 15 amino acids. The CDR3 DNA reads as TGTGCCAGCAGCTTAGACAGGGCAAACACAGATACGCAGTATTTT. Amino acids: CASSLDRANTDTQYF. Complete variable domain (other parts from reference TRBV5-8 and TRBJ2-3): EAGVTQSPTHLIKTRGQQATLRCSPISGHTSVYWYQQALGLGLQFLLWYDEGEERNRGNFPPRFSGRQFPNYSSELNVNALELEDSALYLCASSLDRANTDTQYFGPGTRLTVL.

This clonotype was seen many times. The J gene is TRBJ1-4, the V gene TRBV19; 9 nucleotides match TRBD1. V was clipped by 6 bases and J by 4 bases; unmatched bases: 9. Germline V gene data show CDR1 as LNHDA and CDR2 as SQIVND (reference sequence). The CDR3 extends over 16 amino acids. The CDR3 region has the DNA TGTGCCAGTAGCTATCTACAGGGGGCGAATAATGAAAAACTGTTTTTT. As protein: CASSYLQGANNEKLFF.

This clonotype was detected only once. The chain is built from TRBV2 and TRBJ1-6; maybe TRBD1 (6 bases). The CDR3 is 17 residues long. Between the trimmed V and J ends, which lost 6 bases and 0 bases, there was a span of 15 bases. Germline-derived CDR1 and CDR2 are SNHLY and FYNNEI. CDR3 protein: CASSSGGPTSYNSPLHF. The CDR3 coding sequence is TGTGCCAGCAGCTCTGGGGGGCCCACCTCCTATAATTCACCCCTCCACTTT.

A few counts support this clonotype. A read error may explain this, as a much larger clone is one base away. The CDR3 spells CASSQDLLAGTDTKYF. CDR3 coding DNA: TGTGCCAGCAGCCAAGATCTGCTAGCGGGCACAGATACGAAGTATTTT. The V gene is TRBV3-1, the J gene TRBJ2-3, with 8 bases matching TRBD2. The length of the CDR3 is 16 residues. Germline V gene sequence: CDR1 LGHDT, CDR2 YNNKEL (reference sequence).

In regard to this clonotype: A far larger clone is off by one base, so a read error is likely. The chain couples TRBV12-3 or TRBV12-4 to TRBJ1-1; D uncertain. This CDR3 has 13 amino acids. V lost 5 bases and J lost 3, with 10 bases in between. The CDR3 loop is CASSKWEDTEAFF. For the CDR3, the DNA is TGTGCCAGCAGTAAGTGGGAGGACACTGAAGCTTTCTTT.